One and the same sample provided the 18 T cell receptor beta chains below, sequenced in a study of CD8+ T cells in alopecia areata. The treatment here: oral pan-JAK inhibitor, 5-10 mg twice daily. Sequencing used cDNA as its template, made by extracting RNA and reverse transcribing it. Measured with immunoSEQ multiplex PCR; TCRdb has only the in-frame clones, and not every one. Counted here are 180,000 or so clones, about three fifths occurring once; the ten biggest clones make up 5.5%. The sample consisted of CD4+ T cells sorted from blood, taken at week 24, from a patient treated with tofacitinib. The receptors derive from a human donor with alopecia areata.

This clone was counted once. The sample holds other DNA sequences that translate to the same CDR3. The V gene is TRBV29-1, the J gene TRBJ1-1; D is possibly TRBD1 (6 bases). Germline V gene lookup returns CDR1 SQVTM and CDR2 ANQGSEA. This CDR3 region has 14 residues. The germline V and J ends were trimmed by 3 bases and 4 bases, with 15 bases remaining between them. The CDR3 is CSVEVAEQGTEAFF. The CDR3 DNA is TGCAGCGTTGAGGTTGCGGAACAGGGCACTGAAGCTTTCTTT.

This chain's CDR3 is CASSLPGYEQYF. The CDR3 region has the DNA TGTGCCAGCAGCTTGCCGGGCTACGAGCAGTACTTC. The chain joins TRBV5-4 to TRBJ2-7; D not resolved. V lost 1 base, J lost 3 bases, and 5 bases lay in between. Germline CDR1 SGHNT, CDR2 YYREEE (reference sequence). The CDR3 has 12 amino acids.

This clone has more than one count but fewer than ten. This chain connects TRBV6-5 to TRBJ1-1; no definite D call. The germline V gene has CDR1 MNHEY and CDR2 SVGAGI. The CDR3 covers 14 residues. V lost 0 bases to trimming and J lost 6 bases, with 11 bases between them. The CDR3 sequence is CASSYSFNLAEAFF. CDR3 DNA: TGTGCCAGCAGTTACTCGTTTAATCTGGCTGAAGCTTTCTTT.

This sequence joins TRBV28 and TRBJ2-3, with D perhaps TRBD2 (6 bases). V shed 10 bases and J shed 2 bases, with 13 bases lying between them. The CDR3 spans 13 residues. Germline CDR1 is MDHEN and CDR2 is SYDVKM. The DNA for the CDR3 is TGTGCCACCCGGGACTCCGTCACAGATACGCAGTATTTT. This translates into CATRDSVTDTQYF.

This chain connects TRBV6-5 to TRBJ1-5; D unclear. CDR1 is MNHEY and CDR2 is SVGAGI in the germline V gene. The CDR3 contains 15 residues. The germline V and J ends were trimmed by 4 bases and 3 bases, with 13 bases remaining between them. The CDR3 region has the DNA TGTGCCAGCAGTTCGTCTTACGCCTCCAATCAGCCCCAGCATTTT. Encoded protein: CASSSSYASNQPQHF.

This clone was seen more than once but under ten times. The chain combines TRBV5-1 with TRBJ1-6; D is unresolved. V was trimmed by 0 bases and J by 7 bases, leaving 14 bases between them. Looked up from germline, CDR1 is SGHRS and CDR2 is YFSETQ. The CDR3 consists of 16 residues. CDR3 bases: TGCGCCAGCAGCTTGGACAGCTCGGGAACCAATTCACCCCTCCACTTT. It translates to CASSLDSSGTNSPLHF.

The chain carries TRBV4-3 and TRBJ2-5; 10 nucleotides agree with TRBD1. Germline V lookup: CDR1 LGHNA, CDR2 YSLEER. The CDR3 has 20 amino acids. V shed 6 bases and J 4 bases; nucleotides not matched to a gene: 23. CDR3 in amino acids: CASSGGRRQGAEGFGETQYF. CDR3 sequence (DNA): TGCGCCAGCAGTGGGGGACGGAGACAGGGGGCAGAAGGGTTTGGAGAGACCCAGTACTTC.

The chain links TRBV7-2 to TRBJ1-6, with TRBD1 identical over 11 bases. The CDR3 extends over 15 amino acids. V trimming: 6 bases; J trimming: 9 bases; junction bases outside the gene matches: 7. Germline CDR1 SGHTA, CDR2 FQGNSA. In DNA, the CDR3 is TGTGCCAGCAGGAGAACCGGGACAGGGGGTTCACCCCTCCACTTT. Encoded protein: CASRRTGTGGSPLHF.

Ten or more counts support this clone. The chain combines TRBV7-8 with TRBJ2-2, with D perhaps given as TRBD1 or TRBD2 (6 bases each). Trimming removed 2 bases at V and 4 bases at J, with 17 bases between. The CDR3 consists of 17 residues. Germline assignment: CDR1 SGHVS and CDR2 FQNEAQ. The CDR3 nucleotides read TGTGCCAGCAGCTTAAGGGGGGCAGGGATGGGCACCGGGGAGCTGTTTTTT. It encodes CASSLRGAGMGTGELFF.

This clone appeared a few times. The chain carries TRBV7-9 and TRBJ2-7; the D is unclear. Germline V gene lookup returns CDR1 SEHNR and CDR2 FQNEAQ (reference sequence). This CDR3 is built from 15 residues. V was clipped by 5 bases and J by 0 bases, with 14 bases between them. The CDR3 region has the DNA TGTGCCAGCAGCGGCCTTAGGGATCTCTCCTACGAGCAGTACTTC. Amino acids: CASSGLRDLSYEQYF. The entire variable domain, with the rest obtained from reference TRBV7-9 and TRBJ2-7, is as follows: DTGVSQNPRHKITKRGQNVTFRCDPISEHNRLYWYRQTLGQGPEFLTYFQNEAQLEKSRLLSDRFSAERPKGSFSTLEIQRTEQGDSAMYLCASSGLRDLSYEQYFGPGTRLTVT.

The chain uses TRBV19 and TRBJ1-5; no definite D call. Germline V gene sequence: CDR1 LNHDA, CDR2 SQIVND (reference sequence). Trimming cost V 1 base and J 4 bases, with 5 bases left between them. The CDR3 totals 13 residues. CDR3 loop: CASSIVGNQPQHF. The CDR3, as DNA: TGTGCCAGTAGTATAGTGGGAAATCAGCCCCAGCATTTT.

This chain connects TRBV5-1 to TRBJ2-7; D is possibly TRBD1 or TRBD2 (6 bases each). The germline V and J ends were trimmed by 1 base and 6 bases, with 20 bases remaining between them. The CDR3 totals 16 residues. Germline CDR1 and CDR2: SGHRS and YFSETQ. The CDR3 nucleotides are TGCGCCAGCAGCTTGAGGATAGGAGGGGGGACGGGCGAGCAGTACTTC. Its translation: CASSLRIGGGTGEQYF.

The CDR3 sequence is CASSVNSPGNSPLHF. As DNA, the CDR3 is TGTGCCAGCAGCGTGAACTCCCCGGGGAATTCACCCCTCCACTTT. This chain uses TRBV7-2 with TRBJ1-6; the D is unclear. The length of the CDR3 is 15 residues. Germline loops: CDR1 SGHTA, CDR2 FQGNSA. V shed 5 bases and J shed 7 bases, with 15 bases lying between them.

This rearrangement joins TRBV7-9 to TRBJ2-1; D uncertain. The CDR3 spans 16 residues. The ends were cut back, 5 bases at V and 5 bases at J, with 19 bases in the middle. Germline values: CDR1 SEHNR, CDR2 FQNEAQ (reference sequence). CDR3 sequence reads: CASSALTPPTNNEQFF. The CDR3 bases are TGTGCCAGCAGCGCTTTGACACCTCCCACCAACAATGAGCAGTTCTTC.

The rearrangement links TRBV7-2 to TRBJ2-3; D not certain. From germline, CDR1 is SGHTA and CDR2 FQGNSA. Trimming stripped 4 bases from V and 3 bases from J, with 5 bases between. The CDR3 is 12 amino acids. The CDR3 loop is CASSSLTDTQYF. In DNA, the CDR3 is TGTGCCAGCAGCTCACTGACAGATACGCAGTATTTT.

The chain links TRBV27 to TRBJ1-2; 7 bases match TRBD1. Germline assignment: CDR1 MNHEY and CDR2 SMNVEV (reference sequence). The ends lost 3 bases at V and 4 bases at J; junction bases unmatched: 5. This CDR3 comprises 14 residues. The CDR3 loop reads CASSFRQGGYGYTF. DNA of the CDR3: TGTGCCAGCAGTTTTCGGCAGGGGGGCTATGGCTACACCTTC.

The gene calls are TRBV5-1 and TRBJ2-1; 9 nucleotides align to TRBD2. The germline CDR1 and CDR2 sequences are SGHRS and YFSETQ. This CDR3 contains 16 residues. The J segment lost 1 base and the V segment lost 4 bases, leaving 6 bases of the junction unmatched. CDR3 amino acids: CASSMKSGRSYNEQFF. The CDR3 region has the DNA TGCGCCAGCAGCATGAAAAGCGGGAGGTCCTACAATGAGCAGTTCTTC. The full variable domain, rest sourced from reference TRBV5-1 and TRBJ2-1, is KAGVTQTPRYLIKTRGQQVTLSCSPISGHRSVSWYQQTPGQGLQFLFEYFSETQRNKGNFPGRFSGRQFSNSRSEMNVSTLELGDSALYLCASSMKSGRSYNEQFFGPGTRLTVL.

The CDR3 sequence is CASSFEGSSTDTQYF. Here the CDR3 DNA reads TGTGCCAGCAGCTTTGAGGGATCGAGCACAGATACGCAGTATTTT. The rearrangement uses TRBV7-9 and TRBJ2-3; TRBD2 is a possible D gene (5 bases). V lost 3 bases to trimming and J lost 0 bases, with 10 bases between them. CDR1 is SEHNR, CDR2 FQNEAQ, per germline (reference sequence). The CDR3 has 15 amino acids.